This record concerns one T cell receptor beta chain sequence. Its target is not known. Each CDR3 protein is one row after TCRdb ran MiXCR on the PCR reads. The top ten clones hold about 53% of a sample with 16,000 or so distinct CDR3 sequences, around three fifths of them seen once. This sample stems from a study of esophageal squamous cell carcinoma under preoperative chemotherapy. General study results and limits: Clonal contraction, more than amplification, hit abundant clones after paclitaxel-nedaplatin. Chemotherapy was followed by significantly higher TCR diversity in peripheral T cells only, not tumor-infiltrating lymphocytes. Post-treatment tumor-infiltrating lymphocytes appeared partly derived from peripheral T cells migrating into the tumor.

Time point: before preoperative PTX-NDP chemotherapy. Preoperative chemotherapy with paclitaxel-nedaplatin was given to patients before surgery. The CDR3 is 16 amino acids. Germline values: CDR1 MNHNS, CDR2 SASEGT. This sample was taken from a patient given preoperative chemotherapy. The rearrangement links TRBV6-1 to TRBJ2-3; 7 nucleotides match TRBD2. With the DNA end fitting TRBJ2-7 better, the J assignment may be wrong. The receptor comes from a human donor with esophageal squamous cell carcinoma. The donor label of this sample is uncertain. The CDR3 DNA reads TGTGCCAGCAGGGGCAACCGGGGGGACGACGCAGATACGCAGTACTTC. Its protein is CASRGNRGDDADTQYF.